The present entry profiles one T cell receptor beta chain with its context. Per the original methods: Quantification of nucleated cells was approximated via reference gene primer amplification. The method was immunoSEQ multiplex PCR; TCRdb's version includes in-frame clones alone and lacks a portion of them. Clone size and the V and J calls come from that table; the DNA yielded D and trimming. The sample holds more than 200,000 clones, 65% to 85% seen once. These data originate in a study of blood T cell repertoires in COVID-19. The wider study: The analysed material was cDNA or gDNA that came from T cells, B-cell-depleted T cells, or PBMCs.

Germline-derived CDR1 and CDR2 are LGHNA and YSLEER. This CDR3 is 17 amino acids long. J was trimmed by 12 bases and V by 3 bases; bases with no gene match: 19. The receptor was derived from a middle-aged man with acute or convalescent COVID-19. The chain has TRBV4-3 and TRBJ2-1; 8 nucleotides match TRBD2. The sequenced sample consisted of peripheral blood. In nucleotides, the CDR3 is TGCGCCAGCAGCCATGGGCGGGCGGGAGGTAAAGGGCCAGGGCAGTTCTTC. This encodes CASSHGRAGGKGPGQFF.